These 2 T cell receptor beta chains came from one sample sequenced in a study of vaccination and CD4 T cells after COVID-19. Treatment: approximately 11-day PBMC culture with coronavirus spike peptide pools or control peptides (ViraFEST assay). An Oncomine TCR Beta short-read assay was used to sequence the DNA from cultured CD4+ T cells. From the PCR reads, TCRdb called clonotypes with MiXCR, one entry per CDR3 protein. The data hold 10,000 to 13,000 distinct CDR3 sequences, with around three quarters observed a single time. No antigens are known for them. Source material: CD4+ T cells from blood, cultured in vitro. Receptors were obtained from a human donor who had recovered from COVID-19.

The chain uses TRBV20-1 and TRBJ1-5; D perhaps matches TRBD1 (5 bases). This CDR3 spans 16 amino acids. Trimming took off 0 bases at V and 4 bases at J, with 16 bases between the two ends. Germline CDR1 reads DFQATT; CDR2 reads SNEGSKA (reference sequence). CDR3 coding DNA: TGCAGTGCTAGAGATTTCGCCAGGGAAACGAATCAGCCCCAGCATTTT. Its protein is CSARDFARETNQPQHF.

The rearrangement uses TRBV24-1 and TRBJ2-2; D may be TRBD1 or TRBD2 (5 bases each). V was pared by 4 bases and J by 1 base, with 15 bases between. Per germline, CDR1 KGHDR and CDR2 SFDVKD. The CDR3 length is 17 residues. CDR3 nucleotides: TGTGCCACCAGTGACCGGACGGGACCGATGAACACCGGGGAGCTGTTTTTT. Its translation is CATSDRTGPMNTGELFF.